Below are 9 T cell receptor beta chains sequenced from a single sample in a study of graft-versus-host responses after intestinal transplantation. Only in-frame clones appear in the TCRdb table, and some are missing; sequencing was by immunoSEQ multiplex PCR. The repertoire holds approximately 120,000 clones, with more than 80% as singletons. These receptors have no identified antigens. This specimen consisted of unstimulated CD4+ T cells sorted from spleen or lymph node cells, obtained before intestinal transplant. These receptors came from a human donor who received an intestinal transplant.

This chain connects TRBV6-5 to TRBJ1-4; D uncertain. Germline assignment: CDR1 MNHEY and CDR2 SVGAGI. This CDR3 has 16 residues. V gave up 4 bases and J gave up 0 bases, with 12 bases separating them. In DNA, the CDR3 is TGTGCCAGCAGTTTTAATTACGGGACAACTAATGAAAAACTGTTTTTT. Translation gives CASSFNYGTTNEKLFF.

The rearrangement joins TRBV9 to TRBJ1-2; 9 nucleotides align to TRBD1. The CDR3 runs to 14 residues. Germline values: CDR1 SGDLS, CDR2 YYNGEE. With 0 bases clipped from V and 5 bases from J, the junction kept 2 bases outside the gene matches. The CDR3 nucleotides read TGTGCCAGCAGCGTAGGGACAGGGGATTATGGCTACACCTTC. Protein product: CASSVGTGDYGYTF.

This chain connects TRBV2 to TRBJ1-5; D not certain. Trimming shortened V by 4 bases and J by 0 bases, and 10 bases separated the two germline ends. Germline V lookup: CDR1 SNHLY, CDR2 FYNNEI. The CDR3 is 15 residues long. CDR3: CASSAADYSNQPQHF. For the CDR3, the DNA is TGTGCCAGCAGTGCGGCAGACTATAGCAATCAGCCCCAGCATTTT.

Written as DNA, the CDR3 is TGTGCCACCAGCAGAGATGCGGGGGGCAATGAGCAGTTCTTC. It yields the protein CATSRDAGGNEQFF. The chain recombines TRBV15 with TRBJ2-1; 8 nucleotides line up with TRBD2. V was clipped by 0 bases and J by 6 bases; unmatched bases: 1. Germline CDR1 reads LNHNV; CDR2 reads YYDKDF (reference sequence). There are 14 residues in the CDR3.

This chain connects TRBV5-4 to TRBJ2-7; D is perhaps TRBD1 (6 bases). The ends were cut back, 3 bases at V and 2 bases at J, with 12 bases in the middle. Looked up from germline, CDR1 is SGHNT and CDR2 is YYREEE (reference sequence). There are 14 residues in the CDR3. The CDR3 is CASSWTGQPYEQYF. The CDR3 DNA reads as TGTGCCAGCAGCTGGACTGGACAGCCCTACGAGCAGTACTTC.

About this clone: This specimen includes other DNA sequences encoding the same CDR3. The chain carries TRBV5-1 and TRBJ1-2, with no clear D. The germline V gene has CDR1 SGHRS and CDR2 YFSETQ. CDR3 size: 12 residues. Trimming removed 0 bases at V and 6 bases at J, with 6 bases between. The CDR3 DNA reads TGCGCCAGCAGCTTGGCCGGGGATGGCTACACCTTC. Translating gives CASSLAGDGYTF.

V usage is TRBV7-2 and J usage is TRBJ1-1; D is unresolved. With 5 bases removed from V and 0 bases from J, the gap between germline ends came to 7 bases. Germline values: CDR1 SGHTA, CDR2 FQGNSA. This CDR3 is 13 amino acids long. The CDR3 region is CASSDLMNTEAFF. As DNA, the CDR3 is TGTGCCAGCAGCGATTTAATGAACACTGAAGCTTTCTTT.

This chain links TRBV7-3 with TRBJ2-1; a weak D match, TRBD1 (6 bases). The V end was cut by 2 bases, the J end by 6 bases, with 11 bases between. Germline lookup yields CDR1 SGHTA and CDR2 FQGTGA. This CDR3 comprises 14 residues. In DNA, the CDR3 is TGTGCCAGCAGCTTAGGGGGCCCGGCCAATGAGCAGTTCTTC. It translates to CASSLGGPANEQFF.

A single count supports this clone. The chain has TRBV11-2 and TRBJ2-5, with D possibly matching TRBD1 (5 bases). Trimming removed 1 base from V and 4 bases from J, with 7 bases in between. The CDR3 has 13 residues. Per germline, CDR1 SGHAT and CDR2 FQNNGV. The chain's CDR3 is CASSLGDRETQYF. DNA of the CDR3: TGTGCCAGCAGCTTAGGTGACAGAGAGACCCAGTACTTC.